The T cell receptor beta chain under discussion was sequenced for a study of cytotoxic CD8 clonotypes in ibrutinib-treated CLL. CDR1 is LNHDA, CDR2 SQIVND, per germline (reference sequence). CDR3 length: 13 amino acids. The V and J ends lost 5 bases and 7 bases respectively, with 12 bases between them. The sequencing depth, 1 in 200,000 to 1 in 1 million T cells, was the target. The table came from immunoSEQ multiplex PCR; TCRdb's copy has only in-frame clones and leaves some out. The sample contains 110,000 to 150,000 clones, about 78% of which appear only once. This chain joins TRBV19 and TRBJ1-5; D is possibly TRBD1 (6 bases). The sample in question was PBMCs, obtained after 24 months of ibrutinib treatment. The TCR was taken from a human donor with chronic lymphocytic leukemia. The DNA for the CDR3 is TGTGCCAGTAGTTCCACAGGGTCGCAGCCCCAGCATTTT. Its translation is CASSSTGSQPQHF.